A single sample gave rise to the 14 T cell receptor beta chains below, sequenced in a study of cytomegalovirus exposure and HLA in healthy donors. 13 Jbeta primers and 60 Vbeta primers were used for the PCR. Here immunoSEQ multiplex PCR was the method, and the copy in TCRdb shows in-frame clones only, minus some. The sample data list 60,000 to 90,000 clones. Input material: PBMCs. The source of these receptors is a woman in her thirties or forties in good health and CMV-seropositive.

The chain combines TRBV30 with TRBJ2-7; D may be TRBD1 (5 bases). Trimming shortened V by 2 bases and J by 4 bases, and 21 bases separated the two germline ends. CDR3 length: 16 residues. The germline V gene encodes CDR1 GTSNPN and CDR2 SVGIG (reference sequence). The CDR3 loop is CAWSPPRQSNPYEQYF. The CDR3 nucleotides read TGTGCCTGGAGTCCCCCGCGACAGAGCAACCCGTACGAGCAGTACTTC. Complete variable domain (other parts from reference TRBV30 and TRBJ2-7): SQTIHQWPATLVQPVGSPLSLECTVEGTSNPNLYWYRQAAGRGLQLLFYSVGIGQISSEVPQNLSASRPQDRQFILSSKKLLLSDSGFYLCAWSPPRQSNPYEQYFGPGTRLTVT.

V is TRBV7-2 and J is TRBJ2-5; TRBD2 matches 9 bases. The V gene's germline CDR1 is SGHTA and CDR2 FQGNSA. The CDR3 spans 17 residues. V lost 1 base and J lost 5; bases outside the gene matches: 11. The DNA for the CDR3 is TGTGCCAGCAGCTTAGGGGCTGGCGGGGGGGCCCGGGAGACCCAGTACTTC. Translating it yields CASSLGAGGGARETQYF.

The chain combines TRBV19 with TRBJ2-1, with D possibly TRBD2 on 6 matching bases. The CDR3 is 16 residues long. Per germline, CDR1 LNHDA and CDR2 SQIVND (reference sequence). V was clipped by 3 bases and J by 4 bases, with 16 bases between them. CDR3 in DNA: TGTGCCAGTAGTATCGCGTGGGTAGCGGTTTACAATGAGCAGTTCTTC. Protein product: CASSIAWVAVYNEQFF.

This sequence joins TRBV7-2 and TRBJ1-3; no reliable D call. Per germline, CDR1 SGHTA and CDR2 FQGNSA. This CDR3 region has 17 residues. The germline V and J ends were trimmed by 0 bases and 0 bases, with 12 bases remaining between them. The CDR3 sequence is CASSLALQLSSGNTIYF. CDR3 bases: TGTGCCAGCAGCTTAGCGTTACAGCTCTCCTCTGGAAACACCATATATTTT. Complete variable domain (other parts from reference TRBV7-2 and TRBJ1-3): GAGVSQSPSNKVTEKGKDVELRCDPISGHTALYWYRQSLGQGLEFLIYFQGNSAPDKSGLPSDRFSAERTGGSVSTLTIQRTQQEDSAVYLCASSLALQLSSGNTIYFGEGSWLTVV.

V usage is TRBV19 and J usage is TRBJ2-3, with a weak D call TRBD2 (6 bases). Germline CDR1 is LNHDA and CDR2 is SQIVND (reference sequence). The CDR3 is 15 residues long. Trimming pared 6 bases from V and 5 bases from J, leaving 18 bases between. CDR3 amino acids: CASRRPGEHVDTQYF. Here the CDR3 DNA reads TGTGCCAGTAGGCGTCCGGGAGAGCACGTAGATACGCAGTATTTT.

DNA of the CDR3: TGTGCCAGCAGCTTAATATCGTCCGGCTACACCTTC. Translated: CASSLISSGYTF. The chain couples TRBV28 to TRBJ1-2; D unclear. The CDR3 loop spans 12 amino acids. CDR1 is MDHEN and CDR2 is SYDVKM in the germline V gene. Trimming took off 6 bases at V and 8 bases at J, with 13 bases between the two ends.

V is TRBV5-1 and J is TRBJ1-2; no clear D gene. The CDR3 length is 13 residues. The ends were cut back, 4 bases at V and 0 bases at J, with 7 bases in the middle. In germline, CDR1 is SGHRS, CDR2 YFSETQ. DNA for the CDR3: TGCGCCAGCAGCGAGAGTCCTAACTATGGCTACACCTTC. Amino acid sequence: CASSESPNYGYTF.

Comment on this clone: At one end the junction does not follow the germline gene, possibly because of a read error. This CDR3 is also generated by other DNA sequences in the sample. The rearrangement uses TRBV19 and TRBJ1-4, with 7 nucleotides matching TRBD1. The CDR3 is made up of 17 amino acids. Germline CDR1 is LNHDA and CDR2 is SQIVND (reference sequence). CDR3 amino acids: CASSTRGDSTTNEKLFF. DNA of the CDR3: TGTGCCAGTAGTACCCGAGGGGACAGCACAACTAATGAAAAACTGTTCTTT.

The V and J genes are TRBV18 and TRBJ1-6; no definite D call. Germline V gene lookup returns CDR1 KGHSH and CDR2 LQKENI. V was clipped by 3 bases and J by 8 bases, with 14 bases between them. The CDR3 has 15 residues. Written as DNA, the CDR3 is TGTGCCAGCTCACCCCGAGCGCCTGAATATTCACCCCTCCACTTT. Its translation: CASSPRAPEYSPLHF. Together with reference TRBV18 and TRBJ1-6, the CDR3 gives the full variable domain: NAGVMQNPRHLVRRRGQEARLRCSPMKGHSHVYWYRQLPEEGLKFMVYLQKENIIDESGMPKERFSAEFPKEGPSILRIQQVVRGDSAAYFCASSPRAPEYSPLHFGNGTRLTVT.

Details on this clone: A junction boundary mismatches the germline segment, possibly from a read error. The J gene is TRBJ2-7, the V gene TRBV29-1; D gene ambiguous. The CDR3 spans 15 residues. Germline CDR1 reads SQVTM; CDR2 reads ANQGSEA. This chain's CDR3 is CSVEDRGTDSSEQYF. The CDR3 DNA is TGCAGCGTTGAAGATCGAGGCACGGATTCCTCCGAGCAGTACTTC.

The V gene is TRBV18, the J gene TRBJ2-7; D is possibly TRBD2 (6 bases). This CDR3 spans 14 amino acids. Germline V CDR1 and CDR2: KGHSH, LQKENI. Trimming pared 3 bases from V and 3 bases from J, leaving 12 bases between. For the CDR3, the DNA is TGTGCCAGCTCACCGGCGGACGGGGGCTACGAGCAGTACTTC. Its protein is CASSPADGGYEQYF.

The chain employs TRBV6-1 and TRBJ2-1, with D maybe TRBD2 (7 bases). The V end lost 7 bases, the J end lost 0 bases, and 13 bases lay between the germline ends. The CDR3 runs to 15 residues. The germline V gene encodes CDR1 MNHNS and CDR2 SASEGT. The CDR3 nucleotides read TGTGCCAGCACTGGGGGCGGGAGCTCCTACAATGAGCAGTTCTTC. Amino acid sequence: CASTGGGSSYNEQFF.

The chain employs TRBV9 and TRBJ2-3; 10 bases agree with TRBD2. The J segment lost 0 bases and the V segment lost 0 bases, leaving 4 bases of the junction unmatched. Germline loops: CDR1 SGDLS, CDR2 YYNGEE. This CDR3 region has 17 residues. The CDR3 DNA follows: TGTGCCAGCAGCGTAGCTACAGCGGGGGGGAGCACAGATACGCAGTATTTT. It specifies CASSVATAGGSTDTQYF.

J is TRBJ2-5 and V is TRBV6-6; 11 nucleotides line up with TRBD1. In germline, CDR1 is MNHNY, CDR2 SVGAGI (reference sequence). The CDR3 length is 15 residues. V lost 6 bases and J lost 5; bases outside the gene matches: 8. CDR3 DNA: TGTGCCAGCAGCCGGACAGGGGGCGTGGGGGAGACCCAGTACTTC. It yields the protein CASSRTGGVGETQYF.